This T cell receptor (beta chain) was found in a study of CXCR3-negative and CXCR3-positive naive CD8 T cells. The method, 5' RACE with UMI labels, was used to prepare the TRB cDNA libraries. TCRdb reprocessed the 5' RACE reads, with one entry per CDR3 protein and no DNA. The sample table includes about 130,000 distinct CDR3 sequences. CDR1 and CDR2 (germline): SGHVS, FNYEAQ. The CDR3 runs to 16 residues. This receptor was identified in a human donor in good health. Some clones in this sample may be carry-over from other donors' samples. The J gene is TRBJ2-3, the V gene TRBV7-6; TCRdb designates TRBD2, a call that cannot be tested without DNA. Sample: naive CXCR3- CD8+ T cells from blood. Subset here: CD45RO-CCR7+CD27+CD95- naive CD8+ T cells lacking CXCR3 (TNR3-). The CDR3 sequence is CASSTLAGGPPDTQYF.